The 10 T cell receptor beta chains below all came from one sample that was sequenced in a study of blood T cell repertoires in COVID-19. Measured with immunoSEQ multiplex PCR; TCRdb has only the in-frame clones, and not every one. The sample records hundreds of thousands of clones, 88% being singletons. Sequenced input: peripheral blood. The source of these receptors is a man aged 80 or over with acute or convalescent COVID-19.

This rearrangement joins TRBV7-8 to TRBJ2-5; TRBD1 is a possible D gene (5 bases). The length of the CDR3 is 18 residues. Germline loops: CDR1 SGHVS, CDR2 FQNEAQ. Trimming removed 1 base from V and 0 bases from J, with 18 bases in between. As DNA, the CDR3 is TGTGCCAGCAGCTTAGAAACCTCATTTAGACAGTACCAAGAGACCCAGTACTTC. As protein: CASSLETSFRQYQETQYF.

This chain connects TRBV7-9 to TRBJ1-2; D gene uncertain. The CDR3 sequence is 13 residues long. The germline gives CDR1 SEHNR, CDR2 FQNEAQ (reference sequence). V dropped 2 bases and J dropped 7 bases, with 11 bases sitting between them. CDR3 sequence: CASSLQGRGGYTF. CDR3 coding DNA: TGTGCCAGCAGCTTACAAGGGCGGGGTGGCTACACCTTC.

This chain uses TRBV2 with TRBJ2-3, with 11 bases aligning to TRBD1. Germline CDR1 and CDR2: SNHLY and FYNNEI. V was pared by 7 bases and J by 5 bases, with 5 bases of the junction left unmatched. This CDR3 is 14 amino acids long. CDR3 bases: TGTGCCAGCACTGGGACAGGGGGTTTAGATACGCAGTATTTT. It encodes CASTGTGGLDTQYF.

The V gene is TRBV7-9, the J gene TRBJ2-3, with TRBD2 matching 9 bases. The CDR3 spans 14 residues. Germline trimming cut 1 base from V and 4 bases from J; bases unmatched to any gene: 0. Germline V gene sequence: CDR1 SEHNR, CDR2 FQNEAQ (reference sequence). This CDR3 is CASSLGGGADTQYF. The CDR3 nucleotides are TGTGCCAGCAGCTTAGGCGGGGGGGCAGATACGCAGTATTTT.

The chain carries TRBV5-1 and TRBJ2-5; 7 nucleotides align to TRBD2. With 7 bases clipped from V and 4 bases from J, the junction kept 13 bases outside the gene matches. Germline V gene lookup returns CDR1 SGHRS and CDR2 YFSETQ. The CDR3 contains 15 residues. Written as DNA, the CDR3 is TGCGCCAGCGCCCGCGGCGGGGGAGAGAGAGAGACCCAGTACTTC. Amino acid sequence: CASARGGGERETQYF.

The V call is TRBV3-1 (or the pseudogene TRBV3-2), the J call TRBJ2-2; D is perhaps TRBD2 (7 bases). CDR1 and CDR2 (germline): LGHDT, YNNKEL (reference sequence). The CDR3 length is 15 residues. V was cut by 5 bases and J by 7 bases, with 17 bases left in between. This CDR3 is CASSSIRGAGGELFF. In DNA form, the CDR3 reads TGTGCCAGCAGCTCTATCCGGGGGGCTGGCGGGGAGCTGTTTTTT.

The V call is TRBV5-6, the J call TRBJ1-1; the match to TRBD1 covers 8 bases. Germline V gene data show CDR1 as SGHDT and CDR2 as YYEEEE. The CDR3 runs 14 residues. The ends lost 5 bases at V and 6 bases at J; junction bases unmatched: 9. Here the CDR3 reads CASRLTGGRAEAFF. The CDR3 DNA sequence: TGTGCCAGCAGGCTTACAGGGGGGAGGGCTGAAGCTTTCTTT.

This clone was observed a handful of times. The chain links TRBV19 to TRBJ1-2; maybe TRBD1 (6 bases). This CDR3 is 15 amino acids long. V was clipped by 0 bases and J by 4 bases, with 12 bases between them. The germline gives CDR1 LNHDA, CDR2 SQIVND (reference sequence). The CDR3 is CASSIDQGSSYGYTF. The CDR3 DNA reads as TGTGCCAGTAGTATAGATCAGGGGAGCAGCTATGGCTACACCTTC.

The genes are TRBV6-5 and TRBJ1-5; D is possibly TRBD1 (5 bases). The CDR3 is 13 residues long. CDR1 is MNHEY, CDR2 SVGAGI, per germline. Trimming took 3 bases from V and 7 from J, leaving 10 bases between them. The CDR3 protein is CASSYSGFQPQHF. For the CDR3, the DNA is TGTGCCAGCAGTTATTCAGGGTTCCAGCCCCAGCATTTT.

The chain links TRBV2 to TRBJ1-5; D unclear. Germline V gives CDR1 SNHLY, CDR2 FYNNEI. Trimming removed 5 bases from V and 2 bases from J, with 16 bases in between. The CDR3 totals 16 residues. The CDR3 protein is CASSSRTGGGNQPQHF. CDR3 nucleotide sequence: TGTGCCAGCAGTTCTCGGACCGGCGGGGGCAATCAGCCCCAGCATTTT. Together with reference TRBV2 and TRBJ1-5, the CDR3 gives the full variable domain: EPEVTQTPSHQVTQMGQEVILRCVPISNHLYFYWYRQILGQKVEFLVSFYNNEISEKSEIFDDQFSVERPDGSNFTLKIRSTKLEDSAMYFCASSSRTGGGNQPQHFGDGTRLSIL.